This T cell receptor beta chain was identified during a study of T cells in Graves' hyperthyroidism and ophthalmopathy. CDR1 and CDR2 (germline): ENHRY, SYGVKD. The CDR3 is made up of 14 amino acids. Trimming stripped 0 bases from V and 3 bases from J, with 6 bases between. RNA transcripts served as the template for amplifying TCR beta CDR3 regions. The TCR CDR3 first-round RT-PCR relied on the HTBI primer set. From the multiplex PCR reads, TCRdb called clonotypes with MiXCR, one entry per CDR3 protein. The profile covers hundreds of thousands of distinct CDR3 sequences, with over 15% appearing a single time and over 15% taken by the ten largest. The study excluded patients with uncontrolled infection, other autoimmune disease, pregnancy or lactation. Blood sampling occurred at first hyperthyroidism diagnosis, ahead of any ophthalmopathy symptoms. PBMCs were collected from a roughly 10 ml volume of fresh peripheral blood.

This TCR was recovered from a woman in her fifties or sixties with Graves' hyperthyroidism that later progressed to Graves' ophthalmopathy. The sample comprised blood. V gene TRBV10-3 combines with J gene TRBJ2-1; no clear D gene. The CDR3 region has the DNA TGTGCCATCAGTGAGTCGAACAACTACAATGAGCAGTTCTTC. Translation: CAISESNNYNEQFF.